This T cell receptor beta chain stems from a study of beta chain features in type 1 diabetes. Study-wide results and limits: Compared with healthy donors, patients appeared to share more similar naive, central memory and regulatory TCRB repertoires. VDJ junctions in type 1 diabetes patients carried more deletions and fewer insertions. The study notes PCR might favor shorter templates equally in patients and controls. All four CD4+ subsets from Type 1 diabetes patients carried moderately but significantly shorter TCRB CDR3s.

Sorting of CD4+ naive, central memory, regulatory and stem cell-like memory cells was performed via CD45RO/CCR7/CD25/CD127/CD95/CD27. Germline V CDR1 and CDR2: SGHRS, YFSETQ. V shed 1 base and J 7 bases; nucleotides not matched to a gene: 12. There are 16 residues in the CDR3. As concerns this clone: Its matching antigen is unknown.

Reverse transcribing all isolated RNA meant expressed TCRB transcripts were sequenced. Only in-frame clones appear in the TCRdb table, and some are missing; sequencing was by immunoSEQ multiplex PCR. Here the sample spans about 340,000 clones, less than 15% being singletons. The chain joins TRBV5-1 to TRBJ2-7; 9 positions agree with TRBD1. The TCR originated in a woman aged 18-35 years with type 1 diabetes. Sequencing used naive CD4+ T cells from blood. CDR3 in amino acids: CASSLLPNTGGREQYV. CDR3 bases: TGCGCCAGCAGCTTGCTACCAAACACAGGGGGCCGGGAGCAGTACGTC.